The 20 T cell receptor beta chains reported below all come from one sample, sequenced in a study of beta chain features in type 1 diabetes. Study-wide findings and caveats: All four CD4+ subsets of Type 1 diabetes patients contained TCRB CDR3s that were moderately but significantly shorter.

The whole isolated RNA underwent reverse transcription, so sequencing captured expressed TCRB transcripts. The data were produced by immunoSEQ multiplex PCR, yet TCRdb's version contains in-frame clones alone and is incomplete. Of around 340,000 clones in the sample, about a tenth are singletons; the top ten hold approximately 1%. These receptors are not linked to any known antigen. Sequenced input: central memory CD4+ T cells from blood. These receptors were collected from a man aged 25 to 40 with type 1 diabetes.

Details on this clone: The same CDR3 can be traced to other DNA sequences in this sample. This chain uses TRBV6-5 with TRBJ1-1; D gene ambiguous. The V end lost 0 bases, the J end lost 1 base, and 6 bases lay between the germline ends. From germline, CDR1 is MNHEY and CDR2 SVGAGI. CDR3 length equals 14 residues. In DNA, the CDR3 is TGTGCCAGCAGTTACTCTCCGGCGAACACTGAAGCTTTCTTT. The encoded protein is CASSYSPANTEAFF.

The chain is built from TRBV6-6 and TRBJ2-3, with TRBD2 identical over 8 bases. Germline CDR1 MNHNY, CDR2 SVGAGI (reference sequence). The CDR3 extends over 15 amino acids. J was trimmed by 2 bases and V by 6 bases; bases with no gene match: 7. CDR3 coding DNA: TGTGCCAGCAGACGAGGACTAGCCGCCACAGATACGCAGTATTTT. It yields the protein CASRRGLAATDTQYF.

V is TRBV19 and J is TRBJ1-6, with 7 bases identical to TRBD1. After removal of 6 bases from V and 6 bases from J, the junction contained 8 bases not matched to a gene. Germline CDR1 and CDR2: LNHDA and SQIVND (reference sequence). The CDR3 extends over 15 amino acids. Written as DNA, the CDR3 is TGTGCCAGTAGGTACAGGGGCCGGAGTAATTCACCCCTCCACTTT. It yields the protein CASRYRGRSNSPLHF.

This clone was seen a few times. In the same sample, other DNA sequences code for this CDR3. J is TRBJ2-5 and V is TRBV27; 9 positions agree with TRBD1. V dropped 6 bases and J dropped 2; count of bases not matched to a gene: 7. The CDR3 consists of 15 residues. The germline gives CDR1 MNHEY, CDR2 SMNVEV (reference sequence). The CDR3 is CASSPGQGGQETQYF. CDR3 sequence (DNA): TGTGCCAGCAGCCCGGGACAGGGCGGACAAGAGACCCAGTACTTC.

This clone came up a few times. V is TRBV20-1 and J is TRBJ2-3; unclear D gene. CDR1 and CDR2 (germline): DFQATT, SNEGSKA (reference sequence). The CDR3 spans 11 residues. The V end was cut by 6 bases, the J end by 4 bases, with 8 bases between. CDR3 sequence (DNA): TGCAGTGCGCCTAAGGCAGATACGCAGTATTTT. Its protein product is CSAPKADTQYF.

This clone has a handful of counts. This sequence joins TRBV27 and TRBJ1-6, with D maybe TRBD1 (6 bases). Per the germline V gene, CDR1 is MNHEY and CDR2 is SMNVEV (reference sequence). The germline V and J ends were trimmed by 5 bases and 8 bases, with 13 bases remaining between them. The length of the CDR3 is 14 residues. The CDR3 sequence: CASSPHGGDSPLHF. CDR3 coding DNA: TGTGCCAGCAGTCCCCACGGGGGCGATTCACCCCTCCACTTT.

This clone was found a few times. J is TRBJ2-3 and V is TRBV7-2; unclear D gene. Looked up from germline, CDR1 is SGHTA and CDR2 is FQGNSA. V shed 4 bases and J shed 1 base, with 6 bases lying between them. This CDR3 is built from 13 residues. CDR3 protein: CASSYRRTDTQYF. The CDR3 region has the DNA TGTGCCAGCAGCTATCGCCGCACAGATACGCAGTATTTT.

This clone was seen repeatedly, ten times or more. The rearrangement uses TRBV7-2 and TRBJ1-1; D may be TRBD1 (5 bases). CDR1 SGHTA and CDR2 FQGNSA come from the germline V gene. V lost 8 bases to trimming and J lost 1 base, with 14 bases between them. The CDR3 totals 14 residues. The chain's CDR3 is CASVTPGGNTEAFF. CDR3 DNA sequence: TGTGCCAGCGTTACACCGGGGGGGAACACTGAAGCTTTCTTT.

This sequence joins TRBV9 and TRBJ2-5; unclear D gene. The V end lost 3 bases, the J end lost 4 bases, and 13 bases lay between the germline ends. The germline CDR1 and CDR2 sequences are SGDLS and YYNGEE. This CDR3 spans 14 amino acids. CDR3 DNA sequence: TGTGCCAGCAGCGGAGAAAGAGCAGGAGAGACCCAGTACTTC. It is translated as CASSGERAGETQYF.

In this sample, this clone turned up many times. This CDR3 reads CASSLDGRSNQPQHF. Here the CDR3 DNA reads TGTGCCAGCAGTTTGGACGGCCGTAGCAATCAGCCCCAGCATTTT. V is TRBV6-6 and J is TRBJ1-5; D uncertain. Trimming removed 4 bases from V and 0 bases from J, with 10 bases in between. Germline V gives CDR1 MNHNY, CDR2 SVGAGI (reference sequence). This CDR3 has 15 residues.

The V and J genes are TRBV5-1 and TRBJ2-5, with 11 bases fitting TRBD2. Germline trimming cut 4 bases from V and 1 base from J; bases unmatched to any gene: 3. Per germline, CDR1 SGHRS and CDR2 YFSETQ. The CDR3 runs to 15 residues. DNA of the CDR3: TGCGCCAGCAGCCCCGGACTAGCGGGCCAAGAGACCCAGTACTTC. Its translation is CASSPGLAGQETQYF.

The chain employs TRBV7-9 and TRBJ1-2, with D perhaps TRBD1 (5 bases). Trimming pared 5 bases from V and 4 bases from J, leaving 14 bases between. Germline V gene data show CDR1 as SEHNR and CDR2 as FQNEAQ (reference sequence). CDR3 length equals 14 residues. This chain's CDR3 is CASSRPQGSYGYTF. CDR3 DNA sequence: TGTGCCAGCAGCCGCCCCCAGGGCTCCTATGGCTACACCTTC.

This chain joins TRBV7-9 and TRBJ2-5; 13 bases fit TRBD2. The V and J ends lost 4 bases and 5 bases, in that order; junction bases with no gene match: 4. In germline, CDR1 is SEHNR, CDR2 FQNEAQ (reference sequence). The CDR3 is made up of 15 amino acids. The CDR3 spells CASSSGLAGAETQYF. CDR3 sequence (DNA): TGTGCCAGCAGCTCCGGACTAGCGGGGGCTGAGACCCAGTACTTC.

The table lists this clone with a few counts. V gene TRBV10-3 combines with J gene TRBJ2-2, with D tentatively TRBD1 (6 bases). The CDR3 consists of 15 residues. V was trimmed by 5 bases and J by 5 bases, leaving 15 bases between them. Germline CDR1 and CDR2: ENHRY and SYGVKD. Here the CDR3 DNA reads TGTGCCATCAGTTCAAAAGGGGGTGAGACCGGGGAGCTGTTTTTT. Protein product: CAISSKGGETGELFF.

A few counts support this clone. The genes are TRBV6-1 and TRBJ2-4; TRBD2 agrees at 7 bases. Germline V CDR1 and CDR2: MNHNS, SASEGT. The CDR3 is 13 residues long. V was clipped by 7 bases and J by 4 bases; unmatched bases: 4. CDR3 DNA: TGTGCCAGCATCAGCGGGGTGAAAAACATTCAGTACTTC. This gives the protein CASISGVKNIQYF.

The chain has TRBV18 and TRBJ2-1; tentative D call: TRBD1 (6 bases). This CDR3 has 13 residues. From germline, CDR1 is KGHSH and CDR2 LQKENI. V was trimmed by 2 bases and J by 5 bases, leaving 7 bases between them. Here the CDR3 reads CASSPYRDNEQFF. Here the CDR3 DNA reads TGTGCCAGCTCACCATACAGGGACAATGAGCAGTTCTTC.

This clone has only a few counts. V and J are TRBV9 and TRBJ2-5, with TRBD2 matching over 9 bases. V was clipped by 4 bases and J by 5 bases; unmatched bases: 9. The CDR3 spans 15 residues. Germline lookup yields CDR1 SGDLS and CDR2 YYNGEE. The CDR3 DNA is TGTGCCAGCAGCTTCCTAGCGGGGCTGGGGGAGACCCAGTACTTC. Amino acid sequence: CASSFLAGLGETQYF.

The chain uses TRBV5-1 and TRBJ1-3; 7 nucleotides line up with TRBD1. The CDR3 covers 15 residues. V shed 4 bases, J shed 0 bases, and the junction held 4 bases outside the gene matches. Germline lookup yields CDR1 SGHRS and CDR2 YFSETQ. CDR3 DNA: TGCGCCAGCAGCCTACAGGGGACCTCTGGAAACACCATATATTTT. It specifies CASSLQGTSGNTIYF.

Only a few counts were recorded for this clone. CDR3 sequence: CASSYSNEQFF. CDR3 nucleotide sequence: TGTGCCAGCAGTTACTCGAATGAGCAGTTCTTC. This chain joins TRBV6-5 and TRBJ2-1; D remains unclear. CDR1 MNHEY and CDR2 SVGAGI come from the germline V gene. The V gene lost 0 bases and the J gene lost 7 bases, with 1 base spanning the gap. This CDR3 contains 11 residues.

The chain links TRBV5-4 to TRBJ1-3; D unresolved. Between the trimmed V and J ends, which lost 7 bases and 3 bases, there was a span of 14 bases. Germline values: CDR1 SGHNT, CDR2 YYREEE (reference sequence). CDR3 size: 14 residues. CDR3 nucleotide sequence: TGTGCCAGCGGCTCGGGTGGGCTTGGAAACACCATATATTTT. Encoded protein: CASGSGGLGNTIYF.